This TCR beta chain was documented in a study of blood T cell repertoires in COVID-19. Across the whole study: Some COVID-19 samples were acute and others convalescent; all came from the United States, Italy and Spain.

Original processing methods: Nucleated cell counts were estimated from reference gene primer amplification. The repertoire was sequenced with immunoSEQ multiplex PCR; TCRdb's copy has only in-frame clones and lacks some. The DNA gave D and trimming, while V, J and clone size come from that table. In the table there are hundreds of thousands of clones, approximately 91% of which are singletons. This clone has just one count. While infection was still active, Seattle patients were enrolled and then followed longitudinally. Per the germline V gene, CDR1 is SEHNR and CDR2 is FQNEAQ (reference sequence). V lost 1 base and J 10 bases, leaving 14 bases between the germline ends. The CDR3 has 15 amino acids.

The source of this sequence is a woman aged 45 to 65 with COVID-19, enrolled during active disease. Sequences were obtained from peripheral blood. The chain is built from TRBV7-9 and TRBJ1-6; weak D call: TRBD1 (6 bases). CDR3 nucleotides: TGTGCCAGCAGCTTAGGGGGGACACCCCAATCACCCCTCCACTTT. This encodes CASSLGGTPQSPLHF.